This TCR beta chain was sequenced in a study of shared clonotypes between healthy human individuals. Broader study findings: Sequencing depth was a factor that was expected to affect clonotype sharing among donors.

Genomic DNA of each subset was evenly split across several immunoSEQ plates. Assay: immunoSEQ multiplex PCR; the TCRdb copy retains only in-frame clones and omits some. The data hold approximately 470,000 clones, with 60% to 80% observed a single time. The trim removed 5 bases at V and 7 bases at J, leaving 11 bases unmatched. This CDR3 comprises 15 residues. Germline V gene data show CDR1 as SGHNT and CDR2 as YENEEA. A word on this clone: What it binds is not known.

Caucasian adults living in Nashville, Tennessee, provided all samples. In unsorted samples, genomic DNA was obtained using 100 million or so PBMCs. The rearrangement uses TRBV11-3 and TRBJ2-7; 10 bases agree with TRBD2. The receptor comes from a woman aged 40-49 years in good health. Some clones in this sample may be carry-over from other donors' samples. Sequencing was done on a sample of PBMCs. The CDR3: CASSLQSGRAGEQYF. In nucleotides, the CDR3 is TGTGCCAGCAGCCTACAGAGCGGGAGGGCCGGGGAGCAGTACTTC.